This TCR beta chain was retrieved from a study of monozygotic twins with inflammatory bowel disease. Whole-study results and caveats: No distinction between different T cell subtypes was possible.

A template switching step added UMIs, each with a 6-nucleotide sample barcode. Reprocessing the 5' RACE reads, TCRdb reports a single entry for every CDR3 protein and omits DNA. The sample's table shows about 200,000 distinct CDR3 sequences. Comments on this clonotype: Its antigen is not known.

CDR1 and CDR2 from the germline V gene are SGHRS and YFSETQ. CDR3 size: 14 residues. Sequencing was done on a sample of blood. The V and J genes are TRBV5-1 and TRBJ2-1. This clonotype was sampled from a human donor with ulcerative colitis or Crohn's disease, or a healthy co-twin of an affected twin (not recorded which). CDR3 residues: CASSLAGRNNEQFF.